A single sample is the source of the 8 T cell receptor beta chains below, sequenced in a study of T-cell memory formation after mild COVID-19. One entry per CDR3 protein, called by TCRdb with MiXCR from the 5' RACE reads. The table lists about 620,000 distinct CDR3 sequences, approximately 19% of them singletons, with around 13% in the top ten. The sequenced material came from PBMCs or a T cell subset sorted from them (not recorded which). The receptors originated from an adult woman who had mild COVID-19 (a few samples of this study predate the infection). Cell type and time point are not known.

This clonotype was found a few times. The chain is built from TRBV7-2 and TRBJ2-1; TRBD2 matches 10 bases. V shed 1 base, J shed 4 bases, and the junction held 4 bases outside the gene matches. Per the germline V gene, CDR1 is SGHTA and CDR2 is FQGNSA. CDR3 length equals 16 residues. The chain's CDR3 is CASSLVASGRYNEQFF. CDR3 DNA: TGTGCCAGCAGCTTAGTTGCTAGCGGGAGATACAATGAGCAGTTCTTC.

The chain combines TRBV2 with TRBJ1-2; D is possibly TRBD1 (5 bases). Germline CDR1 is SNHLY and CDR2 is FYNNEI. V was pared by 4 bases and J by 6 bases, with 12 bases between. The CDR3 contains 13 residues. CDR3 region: CASSALGADGYTF. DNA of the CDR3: TGTGCCAGCAGTGCCCTTGGGGCCGATGGCTACACCTTC.

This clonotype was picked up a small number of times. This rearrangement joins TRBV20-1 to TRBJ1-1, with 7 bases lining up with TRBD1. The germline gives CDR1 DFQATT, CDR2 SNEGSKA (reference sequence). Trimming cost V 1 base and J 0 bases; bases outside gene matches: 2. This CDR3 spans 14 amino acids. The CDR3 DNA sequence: TGCAGTGCTAGAGTGGGACAGATGAACACTGAAGCTTTCTTT. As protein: CSARVGQMNTEAFF.

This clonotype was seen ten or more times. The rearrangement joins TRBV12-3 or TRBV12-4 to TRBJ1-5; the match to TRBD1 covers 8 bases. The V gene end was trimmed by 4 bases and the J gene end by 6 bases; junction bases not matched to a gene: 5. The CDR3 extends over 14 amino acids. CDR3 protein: CASSSDRAGQPQHF. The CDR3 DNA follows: TGTGCCAGCAGTTCGGACAGGGCGGGTCAGCCCCAGCATTTT.

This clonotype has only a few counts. The DNA for the CDR3 is TGCGCCAGCAGGGGAGCGGGAGCAGGCACAGATACGCAGTATTTT. This encodes CASRGAGAGTDTQYF. The V and J genes are TRBV5-1 and TRBJ2-3; TRBD2 agrees at 8 bases. V was clipped by 5 bases and J by 1 base; unmatched bases: 6. Germline assignment: CDR1 SGHRS and CDR2 YFSETQ. The CDR3 is 15 residues long.

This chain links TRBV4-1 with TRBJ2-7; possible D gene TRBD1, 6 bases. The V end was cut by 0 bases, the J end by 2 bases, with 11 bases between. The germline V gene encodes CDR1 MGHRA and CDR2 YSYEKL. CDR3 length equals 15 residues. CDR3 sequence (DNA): TGCGCCAGCAGCCAAGAGGACAGCCCACCCTACGAGCAGTACTTC. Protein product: CASSQEDSPPYEQYF.

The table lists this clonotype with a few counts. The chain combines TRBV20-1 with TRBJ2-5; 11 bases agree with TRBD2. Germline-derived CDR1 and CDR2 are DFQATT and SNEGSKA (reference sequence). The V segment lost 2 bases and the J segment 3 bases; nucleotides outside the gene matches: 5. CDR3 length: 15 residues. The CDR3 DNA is TGCAGTGCTAGAACTCCGGGACTAGCGGAAGAGACCCAGTACTTC. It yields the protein CSARTPGLAEETQYF.

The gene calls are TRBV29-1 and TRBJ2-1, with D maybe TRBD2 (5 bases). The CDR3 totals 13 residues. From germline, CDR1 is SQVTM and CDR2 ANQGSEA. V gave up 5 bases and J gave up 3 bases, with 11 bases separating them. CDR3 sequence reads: CSVLLVDYNEQFF. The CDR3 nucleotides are TGCAGCGTTTTACTAGTCGACTACAATGAGCAGTTCTTC.